This TCR beta chain was captured in a study of blood T cell repertoires in COVID-19. In the study overall: Sites across the United States, Italy and Spain contributed samples from acute and convalescent COVID-19. T cells, B-cell-depleted T cells, or PBMCs provided the cDNA or gDNA that served as material.

This clone occurred a few times. Germline V lookup: CDR1 MNHEY, CDR2 SVGAGI. This CDR3 spans 15 amino acids. The J segment lost 7 bases and the V segment lost 6 bases, leaving 10 bases of the junction unmatched. Study processing details: Estimates of nucleated cell counts were drawn from the amplification of reference gene primers. TCRdb's copy holds only in-frame clones and misses some; the assay was immunoSEQ multiplex PCR. Clonal size and the V and J genes are those of that table, whereas D and trimming came from the DNA. The sample has about 72,000 clones, about nine tenths seen once. Sequenced sample: peripheral blood. The sequence came from a man between 65 and 80 years old with active or convalescent COVID-19. This chain uses TRBV6-5 with TRBJ2-1, with 9 bases lining up with TRBD1. The CDR3 DNA is TGTGCCAGCAGAATAGGACAGGGGCTAGAGAATGAGCAGTTCTTC. It yields the protein CASRIGQGLENEQFF.